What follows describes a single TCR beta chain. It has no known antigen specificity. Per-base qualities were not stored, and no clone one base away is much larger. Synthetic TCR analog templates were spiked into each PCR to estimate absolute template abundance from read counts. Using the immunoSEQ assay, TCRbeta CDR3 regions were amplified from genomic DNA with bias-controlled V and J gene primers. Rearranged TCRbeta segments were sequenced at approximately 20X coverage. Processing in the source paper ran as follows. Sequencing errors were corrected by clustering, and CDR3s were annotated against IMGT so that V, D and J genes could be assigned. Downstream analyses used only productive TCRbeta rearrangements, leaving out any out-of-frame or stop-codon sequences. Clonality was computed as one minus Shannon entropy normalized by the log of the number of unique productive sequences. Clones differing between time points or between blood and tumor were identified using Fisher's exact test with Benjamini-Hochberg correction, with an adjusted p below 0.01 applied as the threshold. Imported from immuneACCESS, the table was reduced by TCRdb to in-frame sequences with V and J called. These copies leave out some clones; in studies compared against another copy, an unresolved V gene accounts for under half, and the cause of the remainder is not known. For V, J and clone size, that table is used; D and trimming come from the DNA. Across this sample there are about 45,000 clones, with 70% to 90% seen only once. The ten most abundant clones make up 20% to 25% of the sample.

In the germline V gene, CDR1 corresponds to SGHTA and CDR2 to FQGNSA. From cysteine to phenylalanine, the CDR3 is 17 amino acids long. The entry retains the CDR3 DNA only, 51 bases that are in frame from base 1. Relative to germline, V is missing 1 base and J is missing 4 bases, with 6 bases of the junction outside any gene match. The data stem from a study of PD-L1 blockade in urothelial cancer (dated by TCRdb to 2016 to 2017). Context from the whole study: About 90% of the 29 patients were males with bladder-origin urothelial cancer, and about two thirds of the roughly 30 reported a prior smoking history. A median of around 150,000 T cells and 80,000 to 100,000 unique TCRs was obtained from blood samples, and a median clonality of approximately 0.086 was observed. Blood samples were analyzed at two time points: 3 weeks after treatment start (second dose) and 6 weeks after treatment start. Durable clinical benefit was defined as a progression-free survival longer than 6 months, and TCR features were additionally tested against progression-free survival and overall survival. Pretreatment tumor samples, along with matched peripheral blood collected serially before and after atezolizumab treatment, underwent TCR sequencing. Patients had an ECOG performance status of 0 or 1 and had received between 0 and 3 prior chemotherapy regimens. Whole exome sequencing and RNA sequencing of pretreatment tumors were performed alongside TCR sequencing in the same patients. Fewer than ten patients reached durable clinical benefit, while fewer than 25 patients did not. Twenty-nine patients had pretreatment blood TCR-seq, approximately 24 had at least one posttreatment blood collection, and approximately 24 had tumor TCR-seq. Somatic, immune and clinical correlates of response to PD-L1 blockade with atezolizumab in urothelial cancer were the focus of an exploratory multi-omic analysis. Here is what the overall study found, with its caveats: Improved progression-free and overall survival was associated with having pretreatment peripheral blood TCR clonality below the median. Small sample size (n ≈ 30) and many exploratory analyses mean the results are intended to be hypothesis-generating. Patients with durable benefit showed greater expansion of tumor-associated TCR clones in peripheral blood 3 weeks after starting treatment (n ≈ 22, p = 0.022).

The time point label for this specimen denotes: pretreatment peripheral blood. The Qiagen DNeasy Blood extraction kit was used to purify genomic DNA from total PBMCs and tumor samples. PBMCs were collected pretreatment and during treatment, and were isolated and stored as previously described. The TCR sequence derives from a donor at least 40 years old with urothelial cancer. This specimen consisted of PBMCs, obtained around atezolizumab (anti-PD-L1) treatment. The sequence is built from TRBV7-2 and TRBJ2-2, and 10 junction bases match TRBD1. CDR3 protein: CASSLVGGDRGTGELFF. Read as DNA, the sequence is TGTGCCAGCAGCTTAGTAGGAGGGGACAGGGGCACCGGGGAGCTGTTTTTT.